This T cell receptor (beta chain) was captured by sequencing in a study of blood T cell repertoires in COVID-19. As for the study in general: T cells, B-cell-depleted T cells, or PBMCs supplied cDNA or gDNA.

Methods used by the authors: Amplification of reference gene primers was used by the study to estimate nucleated cell counts. The protocol was immunoSEQ multiplex PCR, while the TCRdb copy is restricted to in-frame clones and leaves out a portion. D and trimming were read from the DNA, whereas the V and J calls and clone size are those reported in that table. The table includes 150,000 to 200,000 clones, about 81% detected once. Followed longitudinally, the Seattle patients had been enrolled during active infection. Trimming pared 5 bases from V and 5 bases from J, leaving 12 bases between. The germline V gene encodes CDR1 GTSNPN and CDR2 SVGIG (reference sequence). The CDR3 has 12 residues.

The chain is built from TRBV30 and TRBJ1-1; D might be TRBD1 (6 bases). This receptor was taken from a woman at least 80 years old with COVID-19, enrolled during active disease. Specimen: peripheral blood. CDR3 region: CAWAGGKTEAFF. The CDR3 bases are TGTGCCTGGGCGGGGGGCAAGACTGAAGCTTTCTTT.